This T cell receptor beta chain derives from a study of shared T cell receptors in the human thymus. V was clipped by 4 bases and J by 6 bases; unmatched bases: 1. CDR1 is MNHNY, CDR2 SVGAGI, per germline (reference sequence). The CDR3 is made up of 13 amino acids. The data were produced by immunoSEQ multiplex PCR, yet TCRdb's version contains in-frame clones alone and is incomplete. The profile shows under 700,000 clones, more than 75% of them singletons. The data were also submitted as part of a second study, on human thymus T cells.

The receptor's source is a boy in the first two years of life with a congenital heart defect. V usage is TRBV6-6 and J usage is TRBJ1-1; the match to TRBD1 covers 11 bases. The sequencing sample was made of thymocytes. CDR3 region: CASSWGQGAEAFF. For the CDR3, the DNA is TGTGCCAGCAGTTGGGGACAGGGGGCTGAAGCTTTCTTT.